This TCR beta chain was documented in a study of OX40 agonist ivuxolimab in advanced cancers. Method: immunoSEQ multiplex PCR; TCRdb's copy keeps in-frame clones and lacks some. This table has nearly 80,000 clones, just under 85% appearing once. Germline CDR1 reads KGHSH; CDR2 reads LQKENI. Trimming at V came to 0 bases and at J to 1 base, leaving 9 bases not matched to a gene. The CDR3 covers 18 residues. This chain connects TRBV18 to TRBJ2-1, with TRBD1 identical over 7 bases. The sequencing here drew on CD4+ or CD8+ T cells sorted from blood, taken in a trial of the OX40 agonist ivuxolimab. This TCR came from an adult with an advanced solid tumor such as melanoma, head and neck, liver or kidney cancer. The CDR3 nucleotides read TGTGCCAGCTCACCACCGAGTAAGGGGGCGGCTTCCTACAATGAGCAGTTCTTC. This encodes CASSPPSKGAASYNEQFF.